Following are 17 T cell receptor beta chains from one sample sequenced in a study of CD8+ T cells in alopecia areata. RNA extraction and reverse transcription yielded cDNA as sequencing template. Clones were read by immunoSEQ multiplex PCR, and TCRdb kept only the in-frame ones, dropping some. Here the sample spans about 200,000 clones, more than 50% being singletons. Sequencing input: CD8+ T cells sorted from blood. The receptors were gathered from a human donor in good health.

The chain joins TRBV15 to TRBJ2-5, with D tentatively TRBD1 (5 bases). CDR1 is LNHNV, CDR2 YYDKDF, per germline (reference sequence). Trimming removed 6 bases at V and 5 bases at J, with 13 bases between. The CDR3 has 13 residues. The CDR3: CATRQDLWETQYF. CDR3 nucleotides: TGTGCCACCAGACAGGATCTGTGGGAGACCCAGTACTTC.

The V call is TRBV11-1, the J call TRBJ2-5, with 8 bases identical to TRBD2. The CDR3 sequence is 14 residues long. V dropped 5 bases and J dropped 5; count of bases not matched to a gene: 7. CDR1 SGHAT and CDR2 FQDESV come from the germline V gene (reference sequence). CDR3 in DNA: TGTGCCAGCAGCCTCCCGGGGGGGTCCGAGACCCAGTACTTC. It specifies CASSLPGGSETQYF.

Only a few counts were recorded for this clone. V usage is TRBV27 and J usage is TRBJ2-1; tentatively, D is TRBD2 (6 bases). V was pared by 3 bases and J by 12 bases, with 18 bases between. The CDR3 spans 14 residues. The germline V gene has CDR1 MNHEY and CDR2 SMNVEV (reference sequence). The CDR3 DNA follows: TGTGCCAGCAGTTTCGGGTCAGGGAGGATTGGGCAGTTCTTC. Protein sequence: CASSFGSGRIGQFF.

This chain's CDR3 is CASSARQANEKLFF. The CDR3 coding sequence is TGTGCCAGCTCGGCGAGACAGGCTAATGAAAAACTGTTTTTT. This sequence joins TRBV18 and TRBJ1-4, with a weak D call TRBD1 (6 bases). Looked up from germline, CDR1 is KGHSH and CDR2 is LQKENI. The CDR3 is made up of 14 amino acids. The V end lost 6 bases, the J end lost 3 bases, and 11 bases lay between the germline ends.

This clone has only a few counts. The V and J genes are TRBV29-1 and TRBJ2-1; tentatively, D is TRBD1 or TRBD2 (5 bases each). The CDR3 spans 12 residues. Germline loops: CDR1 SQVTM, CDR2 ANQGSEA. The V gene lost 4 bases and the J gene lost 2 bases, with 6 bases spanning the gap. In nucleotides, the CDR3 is TGCAGCGTTGTGGGGGCCTACAATGAGCAGTTCTTC. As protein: CSVVGAYNEQFF.

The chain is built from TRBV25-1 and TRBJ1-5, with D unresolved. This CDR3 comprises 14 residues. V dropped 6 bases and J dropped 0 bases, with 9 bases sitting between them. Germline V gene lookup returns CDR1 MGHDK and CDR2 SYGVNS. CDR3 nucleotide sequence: TGTGCCAGCAGCTCGGACGGTAGCAATCAGCCCCAGCATTTT. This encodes CASSSDGSNQPQHF.

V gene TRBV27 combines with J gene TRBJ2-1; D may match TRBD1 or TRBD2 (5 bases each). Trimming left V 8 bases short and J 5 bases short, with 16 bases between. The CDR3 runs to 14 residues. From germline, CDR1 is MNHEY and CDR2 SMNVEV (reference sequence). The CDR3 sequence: CASRGSGTNNEQFF. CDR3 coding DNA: TGTGCCAGCCGTGGGTCGGGGACGAACAATGAGCAGTTCTTC.

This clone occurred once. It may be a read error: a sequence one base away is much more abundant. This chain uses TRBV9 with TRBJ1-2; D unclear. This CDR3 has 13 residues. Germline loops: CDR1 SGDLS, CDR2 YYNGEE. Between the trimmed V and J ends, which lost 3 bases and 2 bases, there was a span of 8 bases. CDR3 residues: CASSADGNYGYTF. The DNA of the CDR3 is TGTGCCAGCAGCGCGGACGGAAACTATGGCTACACCTTC.

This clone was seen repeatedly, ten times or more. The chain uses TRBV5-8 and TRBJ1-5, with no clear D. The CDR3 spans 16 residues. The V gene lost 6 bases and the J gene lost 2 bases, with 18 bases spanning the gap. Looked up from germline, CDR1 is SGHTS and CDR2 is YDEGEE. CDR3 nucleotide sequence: TGTGCCAGCACCCCGGAGCAACAAAGTCGCAATCAGCCCCAGCATTTT. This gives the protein CASTPEQQSRNQPQHF. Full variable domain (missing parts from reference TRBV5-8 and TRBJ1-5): EAGVTQSPTHLIKTRGQQATLRCSPISGHTSVYWYQQALGLGLQFLLWYDEGEERNRGNFPPRFSGRQFPNYSSELNVNALELEDSALYLCASTPEQQSRNQPQHFGDGTRLSIL.

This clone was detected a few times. The chain's CDR3 is CSVEFRSTDTQYF. For the CDR3, the DNA is TGCAGCGTTGAGTTCCGAAGCACAGATACGCAGTATTTT. The gene calls are TRBV29-1 and TRBJ2-3; D unclear. Trimming removed 3 bases at V and 0 bases at J, with 7 bases between. Germline CDR1 is SQVTM and CDR2 is ANQGSEA. The CDR3 loop spans 13 amino acids.

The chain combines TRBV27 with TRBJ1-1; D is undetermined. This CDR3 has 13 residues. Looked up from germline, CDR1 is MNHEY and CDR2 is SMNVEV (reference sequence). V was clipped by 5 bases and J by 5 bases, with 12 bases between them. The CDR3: CASSLGWGTEAFF. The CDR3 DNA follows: TGTGCCAGCAGTCTGGGGTGGGGTACTGAAGCTTTCTTT.

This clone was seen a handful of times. CDR3 loop: CATKGGSDYEQYF. CDR3 DNA: TGTGCCACGAAAGGGGGCTCGGACTACGAGCAGTACTTC. V is TRBV15 and J is TRBJ2-7; 7 bases map to TRBD1. Per germline, CDR1 LNHNV and CDR2 YYDKDF (reference sequence). The CDR3 runs 13 residues. Trimming took 9 bases from V and 3 from J; bases not matched to a gene: 8.

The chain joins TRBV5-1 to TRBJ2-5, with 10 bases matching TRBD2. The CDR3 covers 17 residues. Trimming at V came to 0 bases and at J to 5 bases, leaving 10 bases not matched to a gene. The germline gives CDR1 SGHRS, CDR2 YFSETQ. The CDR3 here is CASSLGWPSGGHETQYF. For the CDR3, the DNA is TGCGCCAGCAGCTTGGGATGGCCTAGCGGGGGCCACGAGACCCAGTACTTC.

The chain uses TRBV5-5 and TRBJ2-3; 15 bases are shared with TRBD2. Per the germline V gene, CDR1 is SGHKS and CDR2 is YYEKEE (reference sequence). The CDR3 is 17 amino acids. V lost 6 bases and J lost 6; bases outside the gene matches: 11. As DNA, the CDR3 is TGTGCCAGCACCACTTGGGGACTAGCGGGGGGCCCCGATACGCAGTATTTT. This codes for CASTTWGLAGGPDTQYF.

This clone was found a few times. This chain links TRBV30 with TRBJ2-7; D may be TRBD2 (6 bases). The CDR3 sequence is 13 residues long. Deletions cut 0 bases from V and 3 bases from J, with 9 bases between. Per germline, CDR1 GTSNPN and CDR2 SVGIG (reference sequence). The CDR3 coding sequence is TGTGCCTGGAGTGTACTCGGGGGCTACGAGCAGTACTTC. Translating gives CAWSVLGGYEQYF. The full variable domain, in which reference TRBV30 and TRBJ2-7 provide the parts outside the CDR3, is SQTIHQWPATLVQPVGSPLSLECTVEGTSNPNLYWYRQAAGRGLQLLFYSVGIGQISSEVPQNLSASRPQDRQFILSSKKLLLSDSGFYLCAWSVLGGYEQYFGPGTRLTVT.

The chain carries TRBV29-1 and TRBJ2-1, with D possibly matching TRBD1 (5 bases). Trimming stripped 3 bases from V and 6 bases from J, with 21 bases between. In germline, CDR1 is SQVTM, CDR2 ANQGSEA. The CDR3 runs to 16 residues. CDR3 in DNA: TGCAGCGTTGACGGGCTAGGAGACAGACGCTTCAATGAGCAGTTCTTC. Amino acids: CSVDGLGDRRFNEQFF.

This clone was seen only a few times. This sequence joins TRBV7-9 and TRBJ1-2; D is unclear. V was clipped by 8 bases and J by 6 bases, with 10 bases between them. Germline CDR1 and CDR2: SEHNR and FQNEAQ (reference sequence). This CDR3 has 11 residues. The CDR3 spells CASEILDGYTF. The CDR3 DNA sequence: TGTGCCAGCGAGATCCTAGATGGCTACACCTTC.